This T cell receptor beta chain was captured in a study of blood T cell repertoires in COVID-19. The wider study: In each case, the material was cDNA or gDNA derived from T cells, B-cell-depleted T cells, or PBMCs.

Per the authors' pipeline: Counts of nucleated cells, estimated from reference gene primer amplification, were obtained. The repertoire was sequenced with immunoSEQ multiplex PCR; TCRdb's copy has only in-frame clones and lacks some. V and J calls and clone size follow that table, whereas D and trimming were derived from the DNA. Of about 77,000 clones in the sample, about 92% were seen once. V was cut by 4 bases and J by 2 bases, with 7 bases left in between. The CDR3 runs to 13 residues. Looked up from germline, CDR1 is SGHTA and CDR2 is FQGNSA. This clone is a singleton in its sample. Sequences were obtained from peripheral blood. The genes are TRBV7-2 and TRBJ2-3; unclear D gene. The TCR comes from a woman older than 75 with active or convalescent COVID-19. The CDR3 DNA reads TGTGCCAGCAGCTCTCAGAACACAGATACGCAGTATTTT. It yields the protein CASSSQNTDTQYF. Full variable domain (missing parts from reference TRBV7-2 and TRBJ2-3): GAGVSQSPSNKVTEKGKDVELRCDPISGHTALYWYRQSLGQGLEFLIYFQGNSAPDKSGLPSDRFSAERTGGSVSTLTIQRTQQEDSAVYLCASSSQNTDTQYFGPGTRLTVL.